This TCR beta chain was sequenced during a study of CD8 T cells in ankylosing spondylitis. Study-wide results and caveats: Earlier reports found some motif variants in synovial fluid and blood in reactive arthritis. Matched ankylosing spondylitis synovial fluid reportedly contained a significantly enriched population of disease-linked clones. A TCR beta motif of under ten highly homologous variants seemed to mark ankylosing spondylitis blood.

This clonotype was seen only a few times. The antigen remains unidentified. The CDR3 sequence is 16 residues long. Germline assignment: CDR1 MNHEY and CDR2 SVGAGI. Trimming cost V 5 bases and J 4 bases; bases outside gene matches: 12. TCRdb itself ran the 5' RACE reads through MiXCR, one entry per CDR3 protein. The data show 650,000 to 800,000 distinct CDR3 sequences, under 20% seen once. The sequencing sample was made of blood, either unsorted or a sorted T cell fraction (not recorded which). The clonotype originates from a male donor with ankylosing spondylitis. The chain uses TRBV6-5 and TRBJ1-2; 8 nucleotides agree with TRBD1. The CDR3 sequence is CASSTRSGGAGYGYTF. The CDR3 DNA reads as TGTGCCAGCAGTACTAGATCAGGGGGCGCCGGCTATGGCTACACCTTC.